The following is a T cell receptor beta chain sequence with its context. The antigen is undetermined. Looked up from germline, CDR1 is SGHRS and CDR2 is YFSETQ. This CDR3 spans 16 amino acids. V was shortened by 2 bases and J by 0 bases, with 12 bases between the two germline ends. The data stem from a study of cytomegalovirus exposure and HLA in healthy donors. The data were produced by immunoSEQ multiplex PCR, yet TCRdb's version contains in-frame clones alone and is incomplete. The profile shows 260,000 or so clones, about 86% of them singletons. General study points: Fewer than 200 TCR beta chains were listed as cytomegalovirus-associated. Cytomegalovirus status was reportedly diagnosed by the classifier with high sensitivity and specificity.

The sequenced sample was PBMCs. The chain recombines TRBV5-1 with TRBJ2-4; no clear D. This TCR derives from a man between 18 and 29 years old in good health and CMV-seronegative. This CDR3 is CASSFIERLAKNIQYF. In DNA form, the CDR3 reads TGCGCCAGCAGCTTTATAGAGCGTTTAGCCAAAAACATTCAGTACTTC.